A selection of T cell receptor beta chains follows, all from one sample in a study of T cell changes during pregnancy in multiple sclerosis. TCRdb keeps only in-frame clones here, not all; method: immunoSEQ multiplex PCR. This repertoire shows tens of thousands of clones, approximately 90% found once; its top ten account for approximately 6.9%. The source material was CD8+ T cells from peripheral blood mononuclear cells, sampled in the second trimester of pregnancy. These receptors were obtained from a female donor with multiple sclerosis, enrolled in a pregnancy study. Both conserved end residues are part of each CDR3. The D gene is left open where the match is weak. Clone size is not always given. Where it is, it says once, few, many or a class for expanded clones.

len: 16
d_gene: TRBD2
j_gene: TRBJ2-1
v_gene: TRBV7-2
abundance: -
CDR3nt: TGTGCCAGCAGCCCACCCGGACTAGCGGATTACAATGAGCAGTTCTTC
CDR3aa: CASSPPGLADYNEQFF

len: 14
d_gene: -
j_gene: TRBJ1-4
v_gene: TRBV15
abundance: -
CDR3nt: TGTGCCACCAGCAGAGATTTGGGGGACAATAGACTGTTTTTT
CDR3aa: CATSRDLGDNRLFF

len: 15
d_gene: -
j_gene: TRBJ1-3
v_gene: TRBV28
abundance: -
CDR3nt: TGTGCCAGCAGTATTCGGATGGCGCGGGGAAACACCATATATTTT
CDR3aa: CASSIRMARGNTIYF

len: 13
d_gene: -
j_gene: TRBJ1-1
v_gene: TRBV28
abundance: -
CDR3nt: TGTGCCAGCAGCTTGTCGAGAGACACTGAAGCTTTCTTT
CDR3aa: CASSLSRDTEAFF

len: 15
d_gene: TRBD2
j_gene: TRBJ2-1
v_gene: TRBV27
abundance: once
CDR3nt: TGTGCCAGCATTCTGACTAGCGGGGGGTACAATGAGCAGTTCTTC
CDR3aa: CASILTSGGYNEQFF

len: 16
d_gene: -
j_gene: TRBJ2-3
v_gene: TRBV21-1
abundance: -
CDR3nt: TGTGCCAGCACAATAGGGTCGACAGGAGACCCAGATACGCAGTATTTT
CDR3aa: CASTIGSTGDPDTQYF

len: 13
d_gene: -
j_gene: TRBJ2-7
v_gene: TRBV9
abundance: once
CDR3nt: TGTGCCAGCAGCGAAACAGGGTCAGACGAGCAGTACTTC
CDR3aa: CASSETGSDEQYF

len: 17
d_gene: TRBD2
j_gene: TRBJ2-1
v_gene: TRBV10-3
abundance: -
CDR3nt: TGTGCCATCAGTGAATTTACCGGGACTAGCAAGGGAAATGAGCAGTTCTTC
CDR3aa: CAISEFTGTSKGNEQFF

len: 12
d_gene: -
j_gene: TRBJ2-1
v_gene: TRBV27
abundance: -
CDR3nt: TGTGCCAGCAGTTGGGCCGTCGGTGAGCAGTTCTTC
CDR3aa: CASSWAVGEQFF

len: 15
d_gene: -
j_gene: TRBJ2-1
v_gene: TRBV27
abundance: -
CDR3nt: TGTGCCAGCAGTTTAGGGGGTAGCGGCCTCAATGAGCAGTTCTTC
CDR3aa: CASSLGGSGLNEQFF

len: 17
d_gene: TRBD2
j_gene: TRBJ2-3
v_gene: TRBV11-1
abundance: -
CDR3nt: TGTGCCAGCAGCTTAGGGAATAGCGGGGCTAGCACAGATACGCAGTATTTT
CDR3aa: CASSLGNSGASTDTQYF

len: 15
d_gene: TRBD2
j_gene: TRBJ2-3
v_gene: TRBV4-3
abundance: -
CDR3nt: TGCGCCAGCAGCCCAGTGGCGCGGGGGGTAGATACGCAGTATTTT
CDR3aa: CASSPVARGVDTQYF

len: 17
d_gene: TRBD1
j_gene: TRBJ2-7
v_gene: TRBV27
abundance: -
CDR3nt: TGTGCCAGCAGTATCCGGGACAGCGATTCGGGGTCCTACGAGCAGTACTTC
CDR3aa: CASSIRDSDSGSYEQYF

len: 14
d_gene: -
j_gene: TRBJ2-1
v_gene: TRBV28
abundance: -
CDR3nt: TGTGCCAGCAGTAAGGGGTTTAGTTACAATGAGCAGTTCTTC
CDR3aa: CASSKGFSYNEQFF

len: 14
d_gene: -
j_gene: TRBJ1-5
v_gene: TRBV7-9
abundance: few
CDR3nt: TGTGCCAGCAGCTTAGCGCTAGGGGATGGGACCCAGCATTTT
CDR3aa: CASSLALGDGTQHF

len: 16
d_gene: TRBD2
j_gene: TRBJ2-7
v_gene: TRBV9
abundance: -
CDR3nt: TGTGCCAGCAGCGTAGATGTAGCGGGGGGGCCAAGAGAGCAGTACTTC
CDR3aa: CASSVDVAGGPREQYF

len: 15
d_gene: -
j_gene: TRBJ2-7
v_gene: TRBV4-1
abundance: few
CDR3nt: TGCGCCAGCAGCCAAGTACAGGACCCATCCTACGAGCAGTACTTC
CDR3aa: CASSQVQDPSYEQYF

len: 15
d_gene: TRBD1
j_gene: TRBJ2-7
v_gene: TRBV6-1
abundance: -
CDR3nt: TGTGCCAGCAGTGAAGGGGAGACAGGGGGCTACGAGCAGTACTTC
CDR3aa: CASSEGETGGYEQYF

len: 14
d_gene: TRBD2
j_gene: TRBJ2-3
v_gene: TRBV6-1
abundance: -
CDR3nt: TGTGCCAGCAGTGAACTAGCGGGGACAGATACGCAGTATTTT
CDR3aa: CASSELAGTDTQYF

len: 16
d_gene: TRBD2
j_gene: TRBJ2-3
v_gene: TRBV9
abundance: once
CDR3nt: TGTGCCAGCAGCATCAGACTAGCGGGCTCGACAGATACGCAGTATTTT
CDR3aa: CASSIRLAGSTDTQYF

len: 16
d_gene: -
j_gene: TRBJ2-3
v_gene: TRBV6-4
abundance: few
CDR3nt: TGTGCCAGCAGTGACTCTAGCGGAAGAGGCACAGATACGCAGTATTTT
CDR3aa: CASSDSSGRGTDTQYF

len: 12
d_gene: TRBD1
j_gene: TRBJ1-2
v_gene: TRBV5-5
abundance: -
CDR3nt: TGTGCCAGCAGCTTGACAGGGGAGCGCTACACCTTC
CDR3aa: CASSLTGERYTF

len: 15
d_gene: TRBD1
j_gene: TRBJ1-3
v_gene: TRBV28
abundance: -
CDR3nt: TGTGCCAGCAGTTCCGGGACAGGGAACGGAAACACCATATATTTT
CDR3aa: CASSSGTGNGNTIYF

len: 15
d_gene: -
j_gene: TRBJ2-7
v_gene: TRBV5-5
abundance: -
CDR3nt: TGTGCCAGCAGCTTGGGAGGGTCCGCGACCTACGAGCAGTACTTC
CDR3aa: CASSLGGSATYEQYF

len: 15
d_gene: TRBD1
j_gene: TRBJ1-2
v_gene: TRBV27
abundance: -
CDR3nt: TGTGCCAGCAGTCCCGGGACAGGGGGCGTCTATGGCTACACCTTC
CDR3aa: CASSPGTGGVYGYTF

len: 15
d_gene: -
j_gene: TRBJ2-3
v_gene: TRBV6-5
abundance: -
CDR3nt: TGTGCCAGCAGGATACTCGAAACCAGCACAGATACGCAGTATTTT
CDR3aa: CASRILETSTDTQYF

len: 11
d_gene: -
j_gene: TRBJ2-3
v_gene: TRBV20-1
abundance: few
CDR3nt: TGCAGTGCTTCTGTCGCAGATACGCAGTATTTT
CDR3aa: CSASVADTQYF